This T cell receptor (beta chain) was sequenced in a study of blood T cell repertoires in COVID-19. From germline, CDR1 is SGDLS and CDR2 YYNGEE. Trimming pared 3 bases from V and 5 bases from J, leaving 11 bases between. This CDR3 spans 13 amino acids. Generated by immunoSEQ multiplex PCR, the TCRdb table keeps only in-frame clones and is missing some. The sample lists about 87,000 clones, around three quarters occurring once. This clonotype originated in a woman in her forties or fifties with acute or convalescent COVID-19. This chain links TRBV9 with TRBJ1-1, with D maybe TRBD1 (6 bases). Sequenced: peripheral blood. CDR3: CASSGGGFTEAFF. The DNA for the CDR3 is TGTGCCAGCAGCGGAGGGGGATTTACTGAAGCTTTCTTT.